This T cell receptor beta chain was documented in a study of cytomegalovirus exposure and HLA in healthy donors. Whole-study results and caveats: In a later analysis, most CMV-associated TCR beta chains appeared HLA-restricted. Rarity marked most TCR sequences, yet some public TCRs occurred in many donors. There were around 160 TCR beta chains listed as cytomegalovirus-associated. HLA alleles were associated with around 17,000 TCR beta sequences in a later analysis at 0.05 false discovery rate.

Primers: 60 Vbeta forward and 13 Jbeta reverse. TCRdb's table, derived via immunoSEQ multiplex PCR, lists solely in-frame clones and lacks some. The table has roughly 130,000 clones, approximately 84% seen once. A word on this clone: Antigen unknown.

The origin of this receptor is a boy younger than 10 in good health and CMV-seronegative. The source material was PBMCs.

CDR3 residues: CASTLAEGTGETQYF. CDR3 bases: TGTGCCAGCACTCTAGCGGAGGGGACCGGGGAGACCCAGTACTTC. V and J are TRBV6-1 and TRBJ2-5, with 7 bases aligning to TRBD2. V lost 7 bases and J lost 5; bases outside the gene matches: 13. Germline V lookup: CDR1 MNHNS, CDR2 SASEGT. The CDR3 has 15 residues.